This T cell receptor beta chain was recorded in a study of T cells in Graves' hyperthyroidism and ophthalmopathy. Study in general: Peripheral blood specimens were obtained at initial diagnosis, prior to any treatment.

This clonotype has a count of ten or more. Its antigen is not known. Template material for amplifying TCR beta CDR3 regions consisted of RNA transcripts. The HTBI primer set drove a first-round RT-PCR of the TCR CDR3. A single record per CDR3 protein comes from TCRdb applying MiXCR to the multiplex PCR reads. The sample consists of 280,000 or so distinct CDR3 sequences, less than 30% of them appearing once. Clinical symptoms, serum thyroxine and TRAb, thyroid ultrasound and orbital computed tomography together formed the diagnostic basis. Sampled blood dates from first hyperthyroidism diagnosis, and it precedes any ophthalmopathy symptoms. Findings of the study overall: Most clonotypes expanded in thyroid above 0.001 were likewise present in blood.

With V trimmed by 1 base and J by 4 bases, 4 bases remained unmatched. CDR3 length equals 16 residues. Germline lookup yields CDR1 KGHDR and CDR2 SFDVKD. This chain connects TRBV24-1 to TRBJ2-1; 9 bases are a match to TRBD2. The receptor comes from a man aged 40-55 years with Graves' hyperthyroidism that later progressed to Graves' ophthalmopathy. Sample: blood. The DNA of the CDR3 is TGTGCCACCAGTGATTTTCAGACTAGCGGTTACAATGAGCAGTTCTTC. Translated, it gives CATSDFQTSGYNEQFF.